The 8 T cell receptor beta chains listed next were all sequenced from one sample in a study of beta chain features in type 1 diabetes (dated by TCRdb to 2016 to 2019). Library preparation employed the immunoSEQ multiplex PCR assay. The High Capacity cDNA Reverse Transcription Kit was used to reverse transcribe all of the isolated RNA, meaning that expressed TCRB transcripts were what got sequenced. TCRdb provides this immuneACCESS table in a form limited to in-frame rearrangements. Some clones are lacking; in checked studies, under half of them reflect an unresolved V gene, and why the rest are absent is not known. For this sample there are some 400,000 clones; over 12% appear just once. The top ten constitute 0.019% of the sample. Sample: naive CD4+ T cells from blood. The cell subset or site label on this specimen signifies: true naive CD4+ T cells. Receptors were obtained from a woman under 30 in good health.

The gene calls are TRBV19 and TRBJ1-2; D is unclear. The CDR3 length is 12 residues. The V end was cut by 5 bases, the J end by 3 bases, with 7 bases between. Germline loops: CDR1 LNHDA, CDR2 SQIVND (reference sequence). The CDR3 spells CASSAADYGYTF. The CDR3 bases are TGTGCCAGTAGTGCGGCAGACTATGGCTACACCTTC. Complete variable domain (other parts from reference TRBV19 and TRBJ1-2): DGGITQSPKYLFRKEGQNVTLSCEQNLNHDAMYWYRQDPGQGLRLIYYSQIVNDFQKGDIAEGYSVSREKKESFPLTVTSAQKNPTAFYLCASSAADYGYTFGSGTRLTVV.

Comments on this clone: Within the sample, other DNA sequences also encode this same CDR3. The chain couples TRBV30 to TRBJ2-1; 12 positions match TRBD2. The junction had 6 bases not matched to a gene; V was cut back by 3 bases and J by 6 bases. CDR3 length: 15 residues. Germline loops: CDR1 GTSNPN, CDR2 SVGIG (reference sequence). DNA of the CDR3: TGTGCCTGGAGCCGACTAGCGGGAGTGGGCAATGAGCAGTTCTTC. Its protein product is CAWSRLAGVGNEQFF.

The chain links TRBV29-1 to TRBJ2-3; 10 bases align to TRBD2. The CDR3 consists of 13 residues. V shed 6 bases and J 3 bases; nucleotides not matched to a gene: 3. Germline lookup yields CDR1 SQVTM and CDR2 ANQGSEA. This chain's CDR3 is CSVLAGVTDTQYF. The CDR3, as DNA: TGCAGCGTCCTAGCGGGAGTAACAGATACGCAGTATTTT.

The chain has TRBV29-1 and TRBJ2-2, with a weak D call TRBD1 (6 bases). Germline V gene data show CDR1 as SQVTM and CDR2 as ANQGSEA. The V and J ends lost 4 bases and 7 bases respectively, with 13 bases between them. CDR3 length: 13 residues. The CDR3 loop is CSVGQAGGGELFF. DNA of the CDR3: TGCAGCGTTGGACAGGCCGGAGGCGGGGAGCTGTTTTTT.

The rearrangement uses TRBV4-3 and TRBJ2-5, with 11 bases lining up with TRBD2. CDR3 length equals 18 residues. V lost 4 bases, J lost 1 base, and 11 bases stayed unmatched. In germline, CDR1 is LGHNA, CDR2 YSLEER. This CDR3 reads CASSLNMLAGGTQETQYF. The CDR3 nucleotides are TGCGCCAGCAGCCTTAATATGCTAGCGGGAGGCACCCAAGAGACCCAGTACTTC.

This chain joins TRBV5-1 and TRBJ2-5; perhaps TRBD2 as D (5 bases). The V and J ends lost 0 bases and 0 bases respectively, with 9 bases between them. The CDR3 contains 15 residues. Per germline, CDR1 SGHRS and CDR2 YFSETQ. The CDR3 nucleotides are TGCGCCAGCAGCTTGGGACTACGGTACCAAGAGACCCAGTACTTC. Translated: CASSLGLRYQETQYF.

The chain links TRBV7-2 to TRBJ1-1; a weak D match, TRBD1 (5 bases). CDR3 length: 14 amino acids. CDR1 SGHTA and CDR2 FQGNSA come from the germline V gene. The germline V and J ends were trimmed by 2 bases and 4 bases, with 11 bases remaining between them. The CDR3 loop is CASSLSRAVTEAFF. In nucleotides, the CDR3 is TGTGCCAGCAGCTTAAGCAGGGCTGTCACTGAAGCTTTCTTT.

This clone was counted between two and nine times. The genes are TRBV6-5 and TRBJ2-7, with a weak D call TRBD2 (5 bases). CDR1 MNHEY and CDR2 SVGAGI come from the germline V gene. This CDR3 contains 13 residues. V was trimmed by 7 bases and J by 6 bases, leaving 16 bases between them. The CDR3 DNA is TGTGCCAGCACCTCAGGTAGCCGGGGCGAGCAGTACTTC. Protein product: CASTSGSRGEQYF.